This T cell receptor (beta chain) stems from a study of early T cells in non-severe SARS-CoV-2 infection (dated by TCRdb to 2020 to 2023). Some background on the complete study: Because TCR sequencing relied on bulk RNA taken from unsorted whole blood, pairing of alpha and beta chains was not possible.

Findings and caveats that apply to the study as a whole: VDJdb matching was skewed toward anti-spike CD8 responses and likely underestimated virus-specific expansions, missing private and CD4 specificities.

The sample holds a few counts of this clonotype. This receptor's antigen is unknown. Base qualities were left out, and no much larger clone turns up one base away. V lost 4 bases and J lost 4 bases; the stretch between them is 12 bases long. The CDR1 and CDR2 encoded by the germline V gene are SGHRS and YFSETQ. The CDR3 contains 14 residues, cysteine and phenylalanine counted. Kept here is only the CDR3 DNA, which spans 42 bases and is read in frame from base 1. To prepare the library, 5' RACE was applied. The sequencing machine was a NextSeq 500. In the TCR library protocol, unique molecular identifiers were attached to individual cDNA molecules to correct for PCR bias and sequencing error. TCR alpha and beta chains were both sequenced, and the abundances of alpha and beta sequences in each sample were closely correlated with each other. Under the source paper's analysis protocol: V gene, J gene and CDR3 annotation of TCR sequences was performed with Decombinator V4. Expanded TCRs were defined as changing significantly between any two time points under a Poisson model with p below 0.0001. TCR abundances were normalised to the total number of TCRs sequenced in each sample and reported as counts per million. TRAV1-2 paired with TRAJ12, TRAJ20 or TRAJ33 defined MAIT TCRs, while TRAV10 paired with TRAJ18 defined iNKT TCRs. A search of VDJdb, accessed on 1 November 2021, was run for TCRs annotated to CMV, EBV and SARS-CoV-2, with TCRs annotated for multiple antigens excluded. TCRdb reran the public reads through fastp at Q25 and MiXCR, keeping productive beta chains. Merged by CDR3 protein, the rows form single entries marked with the most common genes and DNA. TCRdb, not the authors, supplied the V and J calls. The table for this sample lists 100,000 to 120,000 distinct CDR3 sequences; 9.5% to 13% of them were counted only once. Around 3% of the sample lies in the top ten.

Set within a cohort of healthcare workers in London, UK, this nested case-control study involved weekly PCR testing of nasopharyngeal swabs along with blood sampling. Healthcare workers were recruited between 23 and 31 March 2020, during the week of the UK lockdown, and were followed weekly for up to roughly 16 weeks. The sequencing input was whole blood. The TCR comes from an adult who was a healthcare worker with PCR-confirmed SARS-CoV-2 infection or an uninfected control (not recorded which). The rearrangement joined TRBV5-1 to TRBJ2-1, with the D gene not clear enough to name. The bases are TGCGCCAGCAGCCTCGACCAGGCTTACAATGAGCAGTTCTTC. The encoded protein is CASSLDQAYNEQFF.